One sample yielded the 21 T cell receptor beta chains listed below, sequenced in a study of blood T cell repertoires in COVID-19. Sequencing used immunoSEQ multiplex PCR; TCRdb keeps in-frame clones, though not all of them. This table holds 180,000 or so clones, about 88% found once. The source material was peripheral blood. Receptors originate from a woman of 80 years or more in a cohort sampled during active or convalescent COVID-19.

V usage is TRBV24-1 and J usage is TRBJ1-1; D may be TRBD1 (6 bases). Germline V gives CDR1 KGHDR, CDR2 SFDVKD. Trimming stripped 7 bases from V and 6 bases from J, with 17 bases between. The CDR3 extends over 14 amino acids. CDR3 protein: CATSARDITSEAFF. Here the CDR3 DNA reads TGTGCCACCAGCGCCCGGGACATCACTTCTGAAGCTTTCTTT.

The genes are TRBV3-1 (or the pseudogene TRBV3-2) and TRBJ1-2; D is uncertain. The CDR3 contains 12 residues. CDR1 and CDR2 from the germline V gene are LGHDT and YNNKEL (reference sequence). V lost 4 bases, J lost 1 base, and 4 bases lay in between. CDR3 in amino acids: CASSLRNYGYTF. In nucleotides, the CDR3 is TGTGCCAGCAGCCTCCGTAACTATGGCTACACCTTC.

The CDR3 coding sequence is TGTGCCAGCAGTTACCCCTCGACAGGTAGAGAGCAGTACTTC. Translation gives CASSYPSTGREQYF. The chain links TRBV6-2 or TRBV6-3 to TRBJ2-7; a possible D gene is TRBD1 (6 bases). Germline V gene data show CDR1 as MNHEY and CDR2 as SVGEGT. The CDR3 covers 14 residues. V lost 2 bases, J lost 7 bases, and 15 bases lay in between.

This chain connects TRBV4-1 to TRBJ1-6; perhaps TRBD1 as D (5 bases). The CDR3 has 16 amino acids. Trimming cost V 4 bases and J 4 bases, with 14 bases left between them. Germline CDR1 is MGHRA and CDR2 is YSYEKL. The CDR3 DNA reads TGCGCCAGCAGCCGGGGATCAGGGTCATATAATTCACCCCTCCACTTT. It encodes CASSRGSGSYNSPLHF.

The genes are TRBV6-5 and TRBJ1-5, with D maybe TRBD1 (5 bases). V lost 5 bases and J lost 2, with 13 bases in between. Germline loops: CDR1 MNHEY, CDR2 SVGAGI. The CDR3 has 15 amino acids. The CDR3 sequence is CASSRGGAGNQPQHF. The DNA of the CDR3 is TGTGCCAGCAGTAGGGGCGGGGCCGGCAATCAGCCCCAGCATTTT.

The chain links TRBV7-9 to TRBJ1-1; the D is unclear. Germline-derived CDR1 and CDR2 are SEHNR and FQNEAQ (reference sequence). Between the trimmed V and J ends, which lost 2 bases and 1 base, there was a span of 8 bases. CDR3 size: 14 residues. Here the CDR3 DNA reads TGTGCCAGCAGCTTACAGGCAGGGAACACTGAAGCTTTCTTT. Translating it yields CASSLQAGNTEAFF.

The chain couples TRBV29-1 to TRBJ2-1, with 8 bases matching TRBD2. V trimming: 4 bases; J trimming: 9 bases; junction bases outside the gene matches: 14. The CDR3 sequence is 15 residues long. The germline V gene encodes CDR1 SQVTM and CDR2 ANQGSEA. The CDR3 DNA reads TGCAGCGTTGTCACGCCCCGGGAGGGCCGTTTTGAGCAGTTCTTC. This translates into CSVVTPREGRFEQFF.

This chain links TRBV10-3 with TRBJ1-2; weak D call: TRBD1 (5 bases). V was pared by 0 bases and J by 6 bases, with 14 bases between. Per germline, CDR1 ENHRY and CDR2 SYGVKD. This CDR3 is built from 15 residues. This CDR3 is CAISESLQARHGYTF. In DNA, the CDR3 is TGTGCCATCAGTGAGTCCCTACAGGCCCGCCATGGCTACACCTTC.

This clone was found a few times. A junction boundary mismatches the germline segment, possibly from a read error. This rearrangement joins TRBV7-2 to TRBJ2-5, with 14 bases identical to TRBD2. Per germline, CDR1 SGHTA and CDR2 FQGNSA. The CDR3 has 14 residues. The CDR3 bases are TGTGCCAGCAGCCGGGGACTAGCGGGAGAGGCCCAGTACTTC. As protein: CASSRGLAGEAQYF.

The V gene is TRBV24-1, the J gene TRBJ2-1, with 13 bases lining up with TRBD2. Looked up from germline, CDR1 is KGHDR and CDR2 is SFDVKD. Germline trimming cut 4 bases from V and 7 bases from J; bases unmatched to any gene: 9. The CDR3 consists of 17 residues. The CDR3 sequence: CATSDPPGLAGLNEQFF. The CDR3 nucleotides read TGTGCCACCAGTGACCCCCCGGGACTAGCGGGGCTAAATGAGCAGTTCTTC.

The chain has TRBV9 and TRBJ1-2; tentative D call: TRBD1 (6 bases). Germline V gene sequence: CDR1 SGDLS, CDR2 YYNGEE. The CDR3 totals 14 residues. V lost 3 bases and J 8 bases, leaving 17 bases between the germline ends. The CDR3 sequence: CASSAQPGAQGYTF. The CDR3 nucleotides are TGTGCCAGCAGCGCCCAACCAGGGGCACAAGGCTACACCTTC.

The chain recombines TRBV6-6 with TRBJ2-7; TRBD1 is a possible D gene (8 bases). CDR1 is MNHNY and CDR2 is SVGAGI in the germline V gene (reference sequence). V was shortened by 2 bases and J by 6 bases, with 17 bases between the two germline ends. The CDR3 runs to 15 residues. The DNA of the CDR3 is TGTGCCAGCAGTTACGCAACAGGGGGGGTGGCCGAGCAGTACTTC. It specifies CASSYATGGVAEQYF.

The chain combines TRBV29-1 with TRBJ2-2, with 8 bases fitting TRBD1. In germline, CDR1 is SQVTM, CDR2 ANQGSEA. Unmatched junction bases numbered 3, after V lost 7 bases and J lost 5 bases. The CDR3 extends over 12 amino acids. The CDR3 reads CSGTGHTGELFF. As DNA, the CDR3 is TGCAGCGGGACAGGGCATACCGGGGAGCTGTTTTTT.

The genes are TRBV12-5 and TRBJ1-2; the D gene is possibly TRBD1 (5 bases). Trimming stripped 6 bases from V and 4 bases from J, with 12 bases between. Germline-derived CDR1 and CDR2 are LGHNT and FRNRAP. This CDR3 is built from 13 residues. This chain's CDR3 is CASGEGTFYGYTF. The CDR3 DNA sequence: TGTGCTAGTGGGGAGGGGACGTTCTATGGCTACACCTTC. Based on the CDR3 plus reference TRBV12-5 and TRBJ1-2, the full variable domain is DARVTQTPRHKVTEMGQEVTMRCQPILGHNTVFWYRQTMMQGLELLAYFRNRAPLDDSGMPKDRFSAEMPDATLATLKIQPSEPRDSAVYFCASGEGTFYGYTFGSGTRLTVV.

This rearrangement joins TRBV28 to TRBJ2-1, with 16 bases lining up with TRBD2. Trimming cost V 6 bases and J 13 bases; bases outside gene matches: 6. This CDR3 has 14 residues. Germline V CDR1 and CDR2: MDHEN, SYDVKM. The CDR3 nucleotides read TGTGCCAGCAGCGAGGGACTAGCGGGGGGGCGCCAGTTCTTC. This codes for CASSEGLAGGRQFF.

The V call is TRBV5-1, the J call TRBJ1-6; TRBD1 is a possible D gene (6 bases). Germline values: CDR1 SGHRS, CDR2 YFSETQ. V lost 1 base and J lost 10, with 9 bases in between. The CDR3 runs to 13 residues. CDR3 bases: TGCGCCAGCAGCTTGTACAGGGAATCACCCCTCCACTTT. This sequence encodes CASSLYRESPLHF.

This clone has just a few counts. The chain joins TRBV15 to TRBJ2-1; TRBD2 is a possible D gene (7 bases). The CDR3 is 14 residues long. The germline V gene has CDR1 LNHNV and CDR2 YYDKDF (reference sequence). V lost 5 bases and J 6 bases, leaving 14 bases between the germline ends. The CDR3 nucleotides are TGTGCCACCAGCTCCGGGGGGCGCATCAATGAGCAGTTCTTC. Translation: CATSSGGRINEQFF.

V usage is TRBV7-9 and J usage is TRBJ2-6; 7 bases line up with TRBD1. Looked up from germline, CDR1 is SEHNR and CDR2 is FQNEAQ (reference sequence). V was clipped by 6 bases and J by 0 bases; unmatched bases: 8. The CDR3 contains 17 residues. The CDR3 here is CASRPTGTFSGANVLTF. The DNA of the CDR3 is TGTGCCAGCAGGCCGACAGGGACCTTCTCTGGGGCCAACGTCCTGACTTTC.

The chain employs TRBV5-4 and TRBJ2-5; 12 bases agree with TRBD2. The germline gives CDR1 SGHNT, CDR2 YYREEE (reference sequence). This CDR3 is 17 amino acids long. The V segment lost 4 bases and the J segment 3 bases; nucleotides outside the gene matches: 10. Here the CDR3 reads CASSPGLAGGIKETQYF. CDR3 DNA: TGTGCCAGCAGCCCTGGGCTAGCGGGGGGGATTAAAGAGACCCAGTACTTC.

The chain employs TRBV5-4 and TRBJ1-2, with 7 bases fitting TRBD1. V lost 4 bases to trimming and J lost 1 base; unmatched junction nucleotides: 13. Germline V CDR1 and CDR2: SGHNT, YYREEE (reference sequence). The CDR3 is 17 residues long. CDR3 protein: CASSNTRGTANNYGYTF. DNA of the CDR3: TGTGCCAGCAGCAATACACGGGGGACAGCAAATAACTATGGCTACACCTTC.

This clone appeared a single time. At the DNA level, this CDR3 is encoded by other sequences in the same sample as well. The CDR3: CASSLTGELFF. In DNA, the CDR3 is TGTGCCAGCAGTCTCACCGGGGAGCTGTTTTTT. The J gene is TRBJ2-2, the V gene TRBV11-2; D is undetermined. Trimming shortened V by 6 bases and J by 4 bases, and 3 bases separated the two germline ends. Germline V lookup: CDR1 SGHAT, CDR2 FQNNGV. This CDR3 region has 11 residues.